A single sample is the source of the 18 T cell receptor beta chains below, sequenced in a study of T cell responses to AZD1222 COVID-19 vaccine. Libraries were prepared by immunoSEQ multiplex PCR; TCRdb keeps only in-frame clonotypes and omits some of them. The sample holds 120,000 or so clones, over 75% seen once. This material consisted of peripheral blood, taken on day 0 of AZD1222 vaccination. The receptors here all came from an adult in good health.

The CDR3 DNA sequence: TGTGCCCTAGGCGTGGATTTTAGCACAGATACGCAGTATTTT. Protein sequence: CALGVDFSTDTQYF. The chain carries TRBV7-9 and TRBJ2-3; D unresolved. Looked up from germline, CDR1 is SEHNR and CDR2 is FQNEAQ (reference sequence). The V end lost 11 bases, the J end lost 0 bases, and 15 bases lay between the germline ends. This CDR3 is 14 amino acids long.

V is TRBV5-1 and J is TRBJ1-1; D gene uncertain. This CDR3 contains 13 residues. CDR1 SGHRS and CDR2 YFSETQ come from the germline V gene. Trimming pared 3 bases from V and 4 bases from J, leaving 10 bases between. In DNA form, the CDR3 reads TGCGCCAGCAGCTCGGGTTGGGGCACTGAAGCTTTCTTT. It translates to CASSSGWGTEAFF.

The CDR3 loop reads CASRRDRSSEDTQYF. CDR3 nucleotide sequence: TGTGCCAGCAGACGGGACCGATCCTCTGAAGATACGCAGTATTTT. The V call is TRBV5-8, the J call TRBJ2-3, with D possibly called TRBD1 or TRBD2 (5 bases each). With 5 bases removed from V and 5 bases from J, the gap between germline ends came to 18 bases. The CDR3 is 15 residues long. The germline V gene has CDR1 SGHTS and CDR2 YDEGEE.

The gene calls are TRBV5-1 and TRBJ2-5, with a weak D call TRBD2 (5 bases). With 0 bases removed from V and 5 bases from J, the gap between germline ends came to 14 bases. This CDR3 spans 15 amino acids. Germline CDR1 and CDR2: SGHRS and YFSETQ. The chain's CDR3 is CASSLGASRGETQYF. Written as DNA, the CDR3 is TGCGCCAGCAGCTTGGGCGCCTCAAGAGGGGAGACCCAGTACTTC.

The rearrangement uses TRBV7-2 and TRBJ2-3; the D gene is possibly TRBD1 (6 bases). CDR1 is SGHTA, CDR2 FQGNSA, per germline. The CDR3 runs 15 residues. V dropped 5 bases and J dropped 5 bases, with 17 bases sitting between them. The CDR3 loop reads CASSLGQSERDTQYF. The CDR3 nucleotides are TGTGCCAGCAGCCTCGGACAGAGTGAGAGAGATACGCAGTATTTT.

CDR3: CASTPGGVSEAFF. The CDR3 bases are TGTGCCAGCACCCCAGGGGGGGTTTCTGAAGCTTTCTTT. The rearrangement joins TRBV7-8 to TRBJ1-1, with 7 bases lining up with TRBD1. The germline V gene encodes CDR1 SGHVS and CDR2 FQNEAQ. The CDR3 covers 13 residues. After removal of 7 bases from V and 6 bases from J, the junction contained 8 bases not matched to a gene.

This rearrangement joins TRBV5-6 to TRBJ1-2; unclear D gene. CDR3 size: 12 residues. Per the germline V gene, CDR1 is SGHDT and CDR2 is YYEEEE. The ends were cut back, 1 base at V and 2 bases at J, with 3 bases in the middle. CDR3 protein: CASSLKNYGYTF. The DNA for the CDR3 is TGTGCCAGCAGCTTGAAAAACTATGGCTACACCTTC. The full variable domain, completed using reference TRBV5-6 and TRBJ1-2, is DAGVTQSPTHLIKTRGQQVTLRCSPKSGHDTVSWYQQALGQGPQFIFQYYEEEERQRGNFPDRFSGHQFPNYSSELNVNALLLGDSALYLCASSLKNYGYTFGSGTRLTVV.

This clone appeared once. The chain uses TRBV20-1 and TRBJ1-1, with D maybe TRBD1 (6 bases). Per germline, CDR1 DFQATT and CDR2 SNEGSKA (reference sequence). Deletions cut 3 bases from V and 4 bases from J, with 9 bases between. The CDR3 has 12 amino acids. The CDR3 bases are TGCAGTGCTAGTACAGGGACCACTGAAGCTTTCTTT. This translates into CSASTGTTEAFF.

V usage is TRBV11-3 and J usage is TRBJ2-1; a weak D match, TRBD2 (6 bases). Trimming cost V 3 bases and J 9 bases, with 12 bases left between them. The CDR3 length is 13 residues. In germline, CDR1 is SGHNT, CDR2 YENEEA. The CDR3 coding sequence is TGTGCCAGCAGCTTTGGCCAGGGAGGTGAGCAGTTCTTC. It codes for CASSFGQGGEQFF.

The V gene is TRBV3-1 (or the pseudogene TRBV3-2), the J gene TRBJ1-2; no clear D. Deletions cut 4 bases from V and 3 bases from J, with 15 bases between. Germline CDR1 reads LGHDT; CDR2 reads YNNKEL (reference sequence). The CDR3 loop spans 15 amino acids. For the CDR3, the DNA is TGTGCCAGCAGCCCAGGCACAGAAAGGTACTATGGCTACACCTTC. It translates to CASSPGTERYYGYTF.

J is TRBJ1-1 and V is TRBV10-3; D remains ambiguous. The germline V gene encodes CDR1 ENHRY and CDR2 SYGVKD. Trimming took off 0 bases at V and 8 bases at J, with 10 bases between the two ends. The CDR3 length is 13 residues. The CDR3 DNA reads TGTGCCATCAGTGAGTCGATGGGCGAGGAAGCTTTCTTT. It translates to CAISESMGEEAFF.

The chain has TRBV7-8 and TRBJ2-7, with D tentatively TRBD2 (5 bases). With 5 bases removed from V and 0 bases from J, the gap between germline ends came to 8 bases. The germline V gene encodes CDR1 SGHVS and CDR2 FQNEAQ. This CDR3 has 13 residues. The CDR3 loop is CASSLAGSYEQYF. The CDR3 nucleotides read TGTGCCAGCAGCCTGGCGGGCTCCTACGAGCAGTACTTC. The variable domain in full, completed from reference TRBV7-8 and TRBJ2-7, reads GAGVSQSPRYKVAKRGQDVALRCDPISGHVSLFWYQQALGQGPEFLTYFQNEAQLDKSGLPSDRFFAERPEGSVSTLKIQRTQQEDSAVYLCASSLAGSYEQYFGPGTRLTVT.

The chain recombines TRBV24-1 with TRBJ2-3, with TRBD1 matching over 10 bases. Losses at the gene ends were 2 bases for V and 9 bases for J; bases not matched to a gene: 13. This CDR3 is 17 amino acids long. Germline CDR1 and CDR2: KGHDR and SFDVKD. The CDR3 nucleotides read TGTGCCACCAGTGATTACCGGGACAGGGGTTCCGGGATGACGCAGTATTTT. It translates to CATSDYRDRGSGMTQYF.

The V call is TRBV7-2, the J call TRBJ2-1, with D unclear. This CDR3 has 14 residues. CDR1 SGHTA and CDR2 FQGNSA come from the germline V gene. The V and J ends lost 2 bases and 8 bases respectively, with 13 bases between them. This CDR3 reads CASSLPPLNDEQFF. For the CDR3, the DNA is TGTGCCAGCAGCTTACCCCCGCTGAACGATGAGCAGTTCTTC.

The chain links TRBV24-1 to TRBJ2-2; the match to TRBD1 covers 7 bases. This CDR3 is 16 amino acids long. V lost 4 bases, J lost 3 bases, and 7 bases stayed unmatched. The germline CDR1 and CDR2 sequences are KGHDR and SFDVKD. The CDR3 protein is CATSDPRQGDTGELFF. The DNA for the CDR3 is TGTGCCACCAGTGACCCCCGACAGGGAGACACCGGGGAGCTGTTTTTT.

The gene calls are TRBV6-2 or TRBV6-3 and TRBJ2-5, with D unclear. V was trimmed by 6 bases and J by 5 bases, leaving 7 bases between them. Germline loops: CDR1 MNHEY, CDR2 SVGEGT. This CDR3 comprises 11 residues. CDR3 region: CASSLGETQYF. As DNA, the CDR3 is TGTGCCAGCAGCCTCGGGGAGACCCAGTACTTC.

This chain joins TRBV28 and TRBJ1-6, with 11 bases fitting TRBD1. Germline lookup yields CDR1 MDHEN and CDR2 SYDVKM. CDR3 length equals 15 residues. The V gene end was trimmed by 6 bases and the J gene end by 10 bases; junction bases not matched to a gene: 8. CDR3 bases: TGTGCCAGCAGGACGGCGGGACAGGGGGGGTCACCCCTCCACTTT. Amino acid sequence: CASRTAGQGGSPLHF.

The V gene is TRBV4-1, the J gene TRBJ2-6; D call uncertain. The V end lost 0 bases, the J end lost 4 bases, and 13 bases lay between the germline ends. Germline V gene data show CDR1 as MGHRA and CDR2 as YSYEKL. The CDR3 runs 17 residues. The CDR3 loop reads CASSQDLDGAGANVLTF. The DNA of the CDR3 is TGCGCCAGCAGCCAAGATCTTGACGGTGCGGGGGCCAACGTCCTGACTTTC.